Detailed here is one T cell receptor (beta chain). This clonotype was recorded many times. Its antigen target is currently unknown. No base quality information exists; no much larger clone differs at one position. The sample originates from a study of breast tumors, draining lymph nodes, adjacent tissues (dated by TCRdb to the mid-2010s). Study-level background: The study compared TCR beta repertoires across tumor, adjacent nontumor tissue and axillary lymph nodes from breast cancer patients. The study was designed to assess the relationships and possible T-cell exchange between tumor, surrounding tissue and draining lymph node repertoires in human breast cancer. Study-level results and caveats: A scenario in which most tumor T cells derive from the lymph node and then expand within tumor tissue was judged to be consistent with the data. T-cell repertoire diversity in tumors was found to be lower than in lymph nodes but higher than in nontumor tissue, and preferential V and J gene usage was observed. The study presented the conclusion that tumor T cells originate in lymph nodes as consistent with a hypothesis, not as something directly demonstrated. The similarity between tumor and nontumor tissue repertoires was significantly greater in luminal-like breast cancer than in basal-like breast cancer.

Reading the germline V gene gives CDR1 SGHTS and CDR2 YDEGEE. The CDR3 numbers 13 residues from cysteine through phenylalanine. The entry retains the CDR3 DNA only, 39 bases that are in frame from base 1. The germline V end is reduced by 3 bases and the J end by 7 bases; junction bases left unmatched: 7. The instrument was an Illumina HiSeq 2000. TCR beta chain libraries were generated through multiplex PCR amplification. High-throughput sequencing was used to analyze the amplified TCR beta chain products. Through fastp at Q25 and MiXCR, TCRdb rebuilt clones from the public reads, retaining in-frame beta chains. Rows with one shared CDR3 protein collapse into an entry with the most common genes and DNA. The sample table holds 150,000 to 200,000 distinct CDR3 sequences, of which about 32% were seen once. Approximately 4.3% of the sample is held by the ten biggest clonotypes. Lymph node samples were obtained from the axillary draining lymph nodes of breast cancer patients.

The chain uses TRBV5-8 and TRBJ2-7; TRBD2 aligns with 7 central bases. Sample: axillary lymph node tissue. This TCR was recovered from a female donor with breast cancer. Some clones in this sample may be carry-over from other donors' samples. The bases are TGTGCCAGCAGCTCTGGTCCCGGGGGGGAGCAGTACTTC. This is translated as CASSSGPGGEQYF.